The 14 T cell receptor beta chains below all came from one sample that was sequenced in a study of cytomegalovirus exposure and HLA in healthy donors. With 60 Vbeta and 13 Jbeta primers, the PCR was carried out. The repertoire was sequenced with immunoSEQ multiplex PCR; TCRdb's copy has only in-frame clones and lacks some. The table lists under 200,000 clones, under 80% of them singletons. Material: PBMCs. These TCRs come from a man aged 35-49 years in good health and CMV-seronegative.

The chain has TRBV18 and TRBJ1-2; 8 nucleotides line up with TRBD1. There are 16 residues in the CDR3. V gave up 3 bases and J gave up 6 bases; unmatched junction bases: 12. CDR1 KGHSH and CDR2 LQKENI come from the germline V gene. In DNA form, the CDR3 reads TGTGCCAGCTCACCCTCAGGGGGCAGGGGAGAAGATGGCTACACCTTC. It is translated as CASSPSGGRGEDGYTF.

The gene calls are TRBV18 and TRBJ2-5; TRBD1 aligns across 7 bases. The DNA matches TRBJ2-7 better at its end, which makes the J call doubtful. Germline-derived CDR1 and CDR2 are KGHSH and LQKENI. The length of the CDR3 is 14 residues. DNA for the CDR3: TGTGCCAGCTCACCAGAGACAGGGCCCCACGAGCAGTACTTC. Its translation is CASSPETGPHEQYF.

This chain links TRBV14 with TRBJ2-1; D is perhaps TRBD2 (5 bases). V was pared by 3 bases and J by 4 bases, with 13 bases between. The length of the CDR3 is 15 residues. Germline assignment: CDR1 SGHDN and CDR2 FVKESK. CDR3 region: CASSQWLADYNEQFF. Here the CDR3 DNA reads TGTGCCAGCAGCCAGTGGCTAGCCGATTACAATGAGCAGTTCTTC. Using reference TRBV14 and TRBJ2-1 for the parts outside the CDR3, the full variable domain is EAGVTQFPSHSVIEKGQTVTLRCDPISGHDNLYWYRRVMGKEIKFLLHFVKESKQDESGMPNNRFLAERTGGTYSTLKVQPAELEDSGVYFCASSQWLADYNEQFFGPGTRLTVL.

This clone was counted only a few times. V gene TRBV5-8 combines with J gene TRBJ2-1, with TRBD2 matching 10 bases. Looked up from germline, CDR1 is SGHTS and CDR2 is YDEGEE. The junction had 4 bases not matched to a gene; V was cut back by 0 bases and J by 4 bases. The CDR3 covers 16 residues. The CDR3 reads CASSLGVAGGYNEQFF. The CDR3, as DNA: TGTGCCAGCAGCTTGGGAGTAGCGGGGGGTTACAATGAGCAGTTCTTC.

This clone was seen a handful of times. Here the CDR3 reads CASSFTAGGGLQFF. As DNA, the CDR3 is TGTGCCAGCAGCTTTACAGCGGGGGGCGGACTTCAGTTCTTC. This chain uses TRBV13 with TRBJ2-1, with 9 positions matching TRBD2. There are 14 residues in the CDR3. The junction had 10 bases not matched to a gene; V was cut back by 3 bases and J by 13 bases. CDR1 and CDR2 from the germline V gene are PRHDT and FYEKMQ (reference sequence). Full variable domain (missing parts from reference TRBV13 and TRBJ2-1): AAGVIQSPRHLIKEKRETATLKCYPIPRHDTVYWYQQGPGQDPQFLISFYEKMQSDKGSIPDRFSAQQFSDYHSELNMSSLELGDSALYFCASSFTAGGGLQFFGPGTRLTVL.

The chain employs TRBV1 and TRBJ1-2; TRBD1 was called by the table and not checked on the DNA. TRBV1 is an annotated pseudogene. CDR3 size: 13 residues. CDR3 loop: CTSSQGVIYGYTF. The CDR3 bases are TGCACCAGCAGCCAAGGTGTCATCTATGGCTACACCTTC.

This clone showed up just a few times. The V and J genes are TRBV2 and TRBJ1-5; 10 nucleotides align to TRBD1. Losses at the gene ends were 6 bases for V and 1 base for J; bases not matched to a gene: 0. Per germline, CDR1 SNHLY and CDR2 FYNNEI. The CDR3 contains 14 residues. CDR3 sequence reads: CASRDRGSNQPQHF. As DNA, the CDR3 is TGTGCCAGCAGGGACAGGGGGAGCAATCAGCCCCAGCATTTT.

This clone was seen a handful of times. This chain connects TRBV28 to TRBJ1-4, with D possibly being TRBD1 (5 bases). The V gene's germline CDR1 is MDHEN and CDR2 SYDVKM. The CDR3 spans 14 residues. Trimming cost V 2 bases and J 8 bases, with 12 bases left between them. Written as DNA, the CDR3 is TGTGCCAGCAGTTTACAGGGACTTCGGGAAAAACTGTTTTTT. Encoded protein: CASSLQGLREKLFF. The complete variable domain, with remaining parts taken from reference TRBV28 and TRBJ1-4, reads DVKVTQSSRYLVKRTGEKVFLECVQDMDHENMFWYRQDPGLGLRLIYFSYDVKMKEKGDIPEGYSVSREKKERFSLILESASTNQTSMYLCASSLQGLREKLFFGSGTQLSVL.

The chain couples TRBV4-1 to TRBJ1-1; D gene ambiguous. CDR3 length: 14 amino acids. Germline loops: CDR1 MGHRA, CDR2 YSYEKL. V shed 5 bases and J shed 1 base, with 11 bases lying between them. The chain's CDR3 is CASSTRHPNTEAFF. CDR3 nucleotide sequence: TGCGCCAGCAGCACCCGACACCCGAACACTGAAGCTTTCTTT.

This clone was recorded a few times. The genes are TRBV9 and TRBJ1-2; a weak D match, TRBD1 (5 bases). The CDR3 runs 11 residues. Germline V gene data show CDR1 as SGDLS and CDR2 as YYNGEE. The ends were cut back, 0 bases at V and 8 bases at J, with 5 bases in the middle. The CDR3 is CASSVGGGYTF. The DNA for the CDR3 is TGTGCCAGCAGCGTAGGGGGCGGCTACACCTTC.

V is TRBV4-1 and J is TRBJ2-7, with D possibly matching TRBD2 (6 bases). Germline CDR1 and CDR2: MGHRA and YSYEKL. The CDR3 has 13 amino acids. Trimming left V 5 bases short and J 3 bases short, with 11 bases between. The CDR3 nucleotides are TGCGCCAGCAGCGGAGGGGTGGGCTACGAGCAGTACTTC. It translates to CASSGGVGYEQYF.

J is TRBJ1-4 and V is TRBV19, with a tentative D call TRBD1 (5 bases). Deletions cut 7 bases from V and 0 bases from J, with 12 bases between. The germline V gene encodes CDR1 LNHDA and CDR2 SQIVND (reference sequence). The length of the CDR3 is 15 residues. CDR3 residues: CASKSGDATNEKLFF. The CDR3 DNA reads TGTGCCAGTAAGTCGGGGGATGCAACTAATGAAAAACTGTTTTTT.

CDR3 sequence (DNA): TGTGCCAGCAGCTCCAGTGGACAGGGGCATGGTGAAGCTTTCTTT. It is translated as CASSSSGQGHGEAFF. This sequence joins TRBV6-5 and TRBJ1-1, with 9 bases identical to TRBD1. J gave up 7 bases and V 6 bases, and 12 bases lay outside the gene matches. Germline CDR1 and CDR2: MNHEY and SVGAGI. CDR3 length equals 15 residues.

The V call is TRBV5-4, the J call TRBJ2-5; D unresolved. Matching the DNA end better, TRBJ2-7 makes the J call doubtful. Germline CDR1 is SGHNT and CDR2 is YYREEE (reference sequence). This CDR3 spans 15 amino acids. The CDR3 loop reads CASSFFGSGVYEQYF. As DNA, the CDR3 is TGTGCCAGCAGCTTCTTTGGGTCCGGAGTCTACGAGCAGTACTTC.